The sequence of this TCR beta chain was determined in a study of blood T cell repertoires in COVID-19. At the level of the study: COVID-19 samples collected from the United States, Italy and Spain covered acute and convalescent phases.

Study processing details: Estimation of nucleated cell counts was performed using reference gene primer amplification. Assay used: immunoSEQ multiplex PCR; TCRdb lists only in-frame clones, some missing. From that table come the V and J calls and clone size; the DNA was used to work out D and trimming. The sample gives roughly 220,000 clones, 84% of which show up once; 4.5% to 6% is in the top ten. V dropped 0 bases and J dropped 7 bases, with 9 bases sitting between them. Germline CDR1 is MNHNS and CDR2 is SASEGT. The length of the CDR3 is 13 residues. The sequencing sample was made of peripheral blood. The chain recombines TRBV6-1 with TRBJ1-2, with D maybe TRBD1 (5 bases). The sequence was collected from a woman aged 60-75 years who had recovered from COVID-19. Written as DNA, the CDR3 is TGTGCCAGCAGTGAAGCAAGGGGCAGTGGCTACACCTTC. It yields the protein CASSEARGSGYTF.